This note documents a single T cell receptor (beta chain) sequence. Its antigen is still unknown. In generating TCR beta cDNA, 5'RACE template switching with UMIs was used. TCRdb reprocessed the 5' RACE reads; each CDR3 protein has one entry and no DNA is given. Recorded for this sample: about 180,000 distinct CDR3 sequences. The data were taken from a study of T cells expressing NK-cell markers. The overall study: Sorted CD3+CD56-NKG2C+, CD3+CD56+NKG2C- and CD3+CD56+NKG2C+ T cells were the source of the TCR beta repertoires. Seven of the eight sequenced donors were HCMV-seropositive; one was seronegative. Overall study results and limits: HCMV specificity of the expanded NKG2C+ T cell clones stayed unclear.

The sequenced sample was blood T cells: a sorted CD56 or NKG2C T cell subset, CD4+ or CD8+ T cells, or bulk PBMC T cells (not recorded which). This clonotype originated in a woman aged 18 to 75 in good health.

The CDR3: CASSQEDREAFF. The rearrangement joins TRBV3-1 to TRBJ1-1; the TRBD1 assignment by TCRdb is unverifiable without DNA. The CDR3 totals 12 residues. Germline V gene data show CDR1 as LGHDT and CDR2 as YNNKEL (reference sequence).